One and the same sample provided the 32 T cell receptor beta chains below, sequenced in a study of post-analysis software for immune sequencing data. Overall study findings and caveats: TRBV5-6, TRBV5-1 and TRBV20-1 belonged to a set of about five TRBV segments that were more frequent in patients than controls.

Included in the TCR beta cDNA libraries were unique molecular identifiers. One entry per CDR3 protein, called by TCRdb with MiXCR from the PCR reads. The sample lists about 260,000 distinct CDR3 sequences; just over 35% were seen once. No antigen is known for these receptors. The sample was blood. These receptors were collected from a girl aged 5-17 years with multiple sclerosis.

This chain connects TRBV5-1 to TRBJ2-1; TRBD1 matches at 9 bases. The V gene's germline CDR1 is SGHRS and CDR2 YFSETQ. J lost 7 bases, V lost 7 bases, and 9 bases had no gene match. The CDR3 covers 14 residues. Here the CDR3 reads CASRQGTGKNEQFF. The CDR3 DNA reads as TGCGCCAGCCGACAGGGGACAGGGAAAAATGAGCAGTTCTTC.

V is TRBV7-4 and J is TRBJ2-7; tentative D call: TRBD2 (6 bases). There are 14 residues in the CDR3. Germline CDR1 SGHVT, CDR2 SQSDAQ. The ends were cut back, 5 bases at V and 6 bases at J, with 17 bases in the middle. CDR3 nucleotides: TGTGCCAGCAGCCAAGCAAGTGGGGGGATCGAGCAGTACTTC. Translation gives CASSQASGGIEQYF.

This clonotype was detected only a few times. CDR3 sequence: CASRSLDRSSYNEQYF. CDR3 nucleotide sequence: TGCGCCAGCAGGTCGCTCGACAGGAGCTCCTACAATGAGCAGTACTTC. The J gene is TRBJ2-1, the V gene TRBV5-1; maybe TRBD1 (6 bases). The DNA end is more similar to TRBJ2-7, so the J call may be wrong. The CDR3 is made up of 16 amino acids. The germline CDR1 and CDR2 sequences are SGHRS and YFSETQ.

J is TRBJ2-7 and V is TRBV20-1; D call uncertain. CDR1 and CDR2 from the germline V gene are DFQATT and SNEGSKA (reference sequence). The CDR3 spans 12 residues. V dropped 0 bases and J dropped 4 bases, with 7 bases sitting between them. The CDR3 protein is CSARDQDYEQYF. CDR3 nucleotides: TGCAGTGCTAGAGATCAGGATTACGAGCAGTACTTC.

V and J are TRBV20-1 and TRBJ1-5, with 7 bases matching TRBD1. The CDR3 is made up of 14 amino acids. Germline loops: CDR1 DFQATT, CDR2 SNEGSKA (reference sequence). With V trimmed by 3 bases and J by 2 bases, 4 bases remained unmatched. The CDR3 is CSASLGQGNQPQHF. The CDR3 bases are TGCAGTGCTAGCCTCGGACAGGGCAATCAGCCCCAGCATTTT.

Worth noting for this clonotype: This may stem from a read error, because a much larger clone lies one nucleotide away. This chain uses TRBV6-6 with TRBJ2-7; TRBD1 or TRBD2 may be the D gene (5 bases each). CDR1 and CDR2 (germline): MNHNY, SVGAGI (reference sequence). CDR3 length: 15 amino acids. The V end was cut by 10 bases, the J end by 3 bases, with 22 bases between. CDR3 DNA: TGTGCCAACAGCCTCGGGGCAGGACAATTCTACGAGCAGTACTTC. This gives the protein CANSLGAGQFYEQYF.

This clonotype turned up a few times. The genes are TRBV9 and TRBJ2-5; TRBD2 might be the D (5 bases). CDR3 size: 15 residues. V lost 3 bases and J lost 6, with 18 bases in between. Germline lookup yields CDR1 SGDLS and CDR2 YYNGEE. CDR3 in DNA: TGTGCCAGCAGCGCCCAAAGCGGAGTCGGGAAGACCCAGTACTTC. It codes for CASSAQSGVGKTQYF.

This clonotype was seen only a few times. The chain joins TRBV12-3 or TRBV12-4 to TRBJ2-7; possibly TRBD1 for D (6 bases). The J call may be mistaken, given a closer DNA end match to TRBJ2-5. The CDR3 contains 14 residues. The CDR3 loop reads CASSLVRTEGTQYF. The CDR3 nucleotides read TGTGCCAGCAGTTTAGTAAGGACAGAAGGGACCCAGTACTTC.

This clonotype was observed a handful of times. The chain employs TRBV11-2 and TRBJ2-3, with 7 bases that match TRBD2. Germline CDR1 reads SGHAT; CDR2 reads FQNNGV. The V gene end was trimmed by 6 bases and the J gene end by 2 bases; junction bases not matched to a gene: 5. CDR3 length equals 14 residues. This chain's CDR3 is CASSWDYSTDTQYF. The CDR3 region has the DNA TGTGCCAGCAGTTGGGACTACTCCACAGATACGCAGTATTTT.

This clonotype was recorded many times. The gene calls are TRBV3-1 and TRBJ2-1; 10 bases agree with TRBD2. CDR3 size: 15 residues. Losses at the gene ends were 6 bases for V and 7 bases for J; bases not matched to a gene: 9. Germline CDR1 and CDR2: LGHDT and YNNKEL (reference sequence). CDR3 region: CASRPLAGVGNEQFF. CDR3 bases: TGTGCCAGCAGGCCTCTAGCGGGAGTCGGTAATGAGCAGTTCTTC.

This clonotype was found a few times. This chain joins TRBV10-3 and TRBJ2-5; perhaps TRBD1 as D (5 bases). This CDR3 region has 12 residues. In germline, CDR1 is ENHRY, CDR2 SYGVKD. V shed 10 bases and J shed 0 bases, with 9 bases lying between them. CDR3 loop: CATLDNQETQYF. The CDR3 nucleotides are TGTGCCACCCTGGACAACCAAGAGACCCAGTACTTC.

The table lists this clonotype with many counts. The CDR3 sequence is CASSPRGGHNEQFF. In DNA, the CDR3 is TGCGCCAGCAGCCCCCGAGGGGGCCACAATGAGCAGTTCTTC. This chain uses TRBV5-1 with TRBJ2-1; 7 nucleotides match TRBD1. Per germline, CDR1 SGHRS and CDR2 YFSETQ. V lost 4 bases, J lost 5 bases, and 6 bases stayed unmatched. This CDR3 is built from 14 residues.

The V gene is TRBV12-5, the J gene TRBJ1-1, with D perhaps TRBD1 (5 bases). The CDR3 length is 13 residues. The V end was cut by 11 bases, the J end by 7 bases, with 20 bases between. CDR1 and CDR2 from the germline V gene are LGHNT and FRNRAP. CDR3: CAGSGGGVGEAFF. CDR3 nucleotide sequence: TGTGCTGGGAGCGGGGGAGGGGTCGGTGAAGCTTTCTTT.

As for this clonotype: Possible read error: a much larger clone is one base away. V gene TRBV5-1 combines with J gene TRBJ2-2; possibly TRBD2 for D (5 bases). Germline values: CDR1 SGHRS, CDR2 YFSETQ. The CDR3 contains 13 residues. The CDR3 DNA reads TGCGCCAGCAGCCTTACGACCACCGGGGAGCTGTTGTTT. Translating gives CASSLTTTGELLF.

The V call is TRBV6-2 or TRBV6-3, the J call TRBJ2-3, with no clear D. This CDR3 contains 13 residues. Germline V lookup: CDR1 MNHEY, CDR2 SVGEGT. The ends were cut back, 8 bases at V and 3 bases at J, with 12 bases in the middle. DNA for the CDR3: TGTGCCAGCTCAAAGGCGGAGACAGATACGCAGTATTTT. The encoded protein is CASSKAETDTQYF.

Of note for this clonotype: Its ends do not fully match the called genes, so a read error is possible. The genes are TRBV4-1 and TRBJ2-1; D gene uncertain. This CDR3 is built from 16 residues. The germline CDR1 and CDR2 sequences are MGHRA and YSYEKL. The CDR3 coding sequence is TGCGCCAGCAGCCATATCGATCTAGTCACCTACAACGAGCAGTTCTTC. This translates into CASSHIDLVTYNEQFF.

This clonotype has ten or more counts. The chain has TRBV15 and TRBJ1-6, with D tentatively TRBD1 (5 bases). The V and J ends lost 2 bases and 8 bases respectively, with 10 bases between them. Germline V gene data show CDR1 as LNHNV and CDR2 as YYDKDF (reference sequence). The CDR3 is 14 residues long. The CDR3 nucleotides read TGTGCCACCAGCAGAAGAGGAGGGGATTCACCCCTCCACTTT. The encoded protein is CATSRRGGDSPLHF.

In this sample, this clonotype turned up many times. The V gene is TRBV4-1, the J gene TRBJ1-1, with D maybe TRBD1 (5 bases). V was pared by 4 bases and J by 0 bases, with 27 bases between. The germline gives CDR1 MGHRA, CDR2 YSYEKL. The CDR3 covers 20 residues. In DNA, the CDR3 is TGCGCCAGCAGCCCCGGACACGGGGTCGAGAGGATGACCATGAACACTGAAGCTTTCTTT. It translates to CASSPGHGVERMTMNTEAFF.

V is TRBV12-3 or TRBV12-4 and J is TRBJ2-5; perhaps TRBD2 as D (5 bases). This CDR3 comprises 13 residues. Trimming pared 1 base from V and 3 bases from J, leaving 6 bases between. CDR3 region: CASSLGGKETQYF. For the CDR3, the DNA is TGTGCCAGCAGTTTAGGAGGGAAAGAGACCCAGTACTTC.

This clonotype was recorded at least ten times. V and J are TRBV5-1 and TRBJ2-3; 10 bases match TRBD2. Germline V CDR1 and CDR2: SGHRS, YFSETQ. The CDR3 runs to 16 residues. Trimming at V came to 5 bases and at J to 3 bases, leaving 9 bases not matched to a gene. CDR3 bases: TGCGCCAGCAGTAGCGGGACTAGCGTCAGAACAGATACGCAGTATTTT. This encodes CASSSGTSVRTDTQYF.

The V call is TRBV6-5, the J call TRBJ1-1; TRBD1 is a possible D gene (5 bases). V was cut by 8 bases and J by 1 base, with 17 bases left in between. The germline CDR1 and CDR2 sequences are MNHEY and SVGAGI. CDR3 length: 15 residues. The CDR3 bases are TGTGCCAGCCGTGGTACATTCCAGGGGAACACTGAAGCTTTCTTT. Residues: CASRGTFQGNTEAFF.

At least ten counts were recorded for this clonotype. The rearrangement uses TRBV29-1 and TRBJ2-5; no clear D gene. The CDR3 spans 14 residues. V lost 6 bases to trimming and J lost 2 bases, with 16 bases between them. Germline V lookup: CDR1 SQVTM, CDR2 ANQGSEA. In DNA form, the CDR3 reads TGCAGCGTCAAAAGGGCCCTGCGGCAAGAGACCCAGTACTTC. Protein product: CSVKRALRQETQYF.

Worth noting for this clonotype: At one end the junction does not follow the germline gene, possibly because of a read error. The CDR3 DNA reads as TGTGCCAGCAGCCCACGGACAGGTGCCACTGGAGCTTTCTTT. Encoded protein: CASSPRTGATGAFF. The chain carries TRBV3-1 and TRBJ1-1; TRBD1 matches at 7 bases. The CDR3 is 14 residues long. CDR1 and CDR2 (germline): LGHDT, YNNKEL (reference sequence).

Only a few counts were recorded for this clonotype. The chain recombines TRBV6-6 with TRBJ2-2; 16 positions agree with TRBD2. Germline assignment: CDR1 MNHNY and CDR2 SVGAGI (reference sequence). The CDR3 covers 15 residues. V shed 6 bases and J 5 bases; nucleotides not matched to a gene: 0. CDR3: CASRGLAGGTGELFF. CDR3 nucleotides: TGTGCCAGCAGGGGACTAGCGGGGGGGACCGGGGAGCTGTTTTTT.

The sample holds many counts of this clonotype. In DNA, the CDR3 is TGCGCCAGCAGCCCGAATGGGATACGGGAAAAACTGTTTTTT. This gives the protein CASSPNGIREKLFF. The chain is built from TRBV5-1 and TRBJ1-4; D remains unclear. Germline V CDR1 and CDR2: SGHRS, YFSETQ. Trimming took 4 bases from V and 8 from J, leaving 15 bases between them. This CDR3 has 14 residues.

The V and J genes are TRBV19 and TRBJ2-1; possible D gene TRBD2, 6 bases. The CDR3 runs to 14 residues. The germline gives CDR1 LNHDA, CDR2 SQIVND (reference sequence). V was cut by 7 bases and J by 1 base, with 11 bases left in between. Here the CDR3 reads CASNGGPSYNEQFF. The DNA of the CDR3 is TGTGCCAGTAACGGAGGGCCTTCCTACAATGAGCAGTTCTTC. Supplemented by reference TRBV19 and TRBJ2-1, the full variable domain reads DGGITQSPKYLFRKEGQNVTLSCEQNLNHDAMYWYRQDPGQGLRLIYYSQIVNDFQKGDIAEGYSVSREKKESFPLTVTSAQKNPTAFYLCASNGGPSYNEQFFGPGTRLTVL.

V and J are TRBV7-2 and TRBJ1-2; no reliable D call. CDR1 is SGHTA, CDR2 FQGNSA, per germline. V lost 4 bases and J 11 bases, leaving 14 bases between the germline ends. This CDR3 has 12 residues. The CDR3 DNA reads TGTGCCAGCAGCTCCGGGAGGAACTATTACACCTTC. Protein product: CASSSGRNYYTF.

The chain has TRBV18 and TRBJ1-1, with D tentatively TRBD1 (5 bases). Germline loops: CDR1 KGHSH, CDR2 LQKENI. The ends were cut back, 5 bases at V and 1 base at J, with 23 bases in the middle. CDR3 size: 18 residues. The CDR3 loop reads CASSATSRQSLPNTEAFF. The DNA of the CDR3 is TGTGCCAGCTCAGCAACCAGTCGACAGAGTTTACCGAACACTGAAGCTTTCTTT.

This clonotype was observed a handful of times. A much larger clone lies a single base off, so this may be a read error. V is TRBV12-3 or TRBV12-4 and J is TRBJ1-6; the D gene is possibly TRBD1 (5 bases). The V gene lost 5 bases and the J gene lost 7 bases, with 15 bases spanning the gap. The CDR3 consists of 15 residues. For the CDR3, the DNA is TGTGCCAGCAGTCAGGGACTGGTTGGGAATTCACCCCTCCACTTT. Translation: CASSQGLVGNSPLHF.

On this clonotype: A much larger clone lies one base from this, so it may be a read error. The chain employs TRBV20-1 and TRBJ1-2; tentatively, D is TRBD1 (6 bases). Looked up from germline, CDR1 is DFQATT and CDR2 is SNEGSKA (reference sequence). The V gene lost 3 bases and the J gene lost 8 bases, with 19 bases spanning the gap. This CDR3 has 14 amino acids. The CDR3 nucleotides read TGCAGTGCTAGGCTCTCGGGGGGCGTAGAAGGCTACACCTTC. Translating gives CSARLSGGVEGYTF.

This clonotype showed up many times. The chain is built from TRBV5-1 and TRBJ2-3, with 11 bases aligning to TRBD2. Losses at the gene ends were 5 bases for V and 4 bases for J; bases not matched to a gene: 6. The length of the CDR3 is 15 residues. Germline CDR1 SGHRS, CDR2 YFSETQ. This CDR3 is CASSPGTSGADTQYF. The CDR3 coding sequence is TGCGCCAGCAGTCCCGGGACTAGCGGTGCAGATACGCAGTATTTT.

The sample holds many counts of this clonotype. The genes are TRBV7-9 and TRBJ2-1; 12 bases are shared with TRBD2. The germline V gene has CDR1 SEHNR and CDR2 FQNEAQ (reference sequence). Trimming at V came to 2 bases and at J to 7 bases, leaving 3 bases not matched to a gene. This CDR3 comprises 15 residues. The CDR3 sequence: CASSLPSGGENEQFF. CDR3 nucleotides: TGTGCCAGCAGCTTACCTAGCGGGGGGGAGAATGAGCAGTTCTTC.